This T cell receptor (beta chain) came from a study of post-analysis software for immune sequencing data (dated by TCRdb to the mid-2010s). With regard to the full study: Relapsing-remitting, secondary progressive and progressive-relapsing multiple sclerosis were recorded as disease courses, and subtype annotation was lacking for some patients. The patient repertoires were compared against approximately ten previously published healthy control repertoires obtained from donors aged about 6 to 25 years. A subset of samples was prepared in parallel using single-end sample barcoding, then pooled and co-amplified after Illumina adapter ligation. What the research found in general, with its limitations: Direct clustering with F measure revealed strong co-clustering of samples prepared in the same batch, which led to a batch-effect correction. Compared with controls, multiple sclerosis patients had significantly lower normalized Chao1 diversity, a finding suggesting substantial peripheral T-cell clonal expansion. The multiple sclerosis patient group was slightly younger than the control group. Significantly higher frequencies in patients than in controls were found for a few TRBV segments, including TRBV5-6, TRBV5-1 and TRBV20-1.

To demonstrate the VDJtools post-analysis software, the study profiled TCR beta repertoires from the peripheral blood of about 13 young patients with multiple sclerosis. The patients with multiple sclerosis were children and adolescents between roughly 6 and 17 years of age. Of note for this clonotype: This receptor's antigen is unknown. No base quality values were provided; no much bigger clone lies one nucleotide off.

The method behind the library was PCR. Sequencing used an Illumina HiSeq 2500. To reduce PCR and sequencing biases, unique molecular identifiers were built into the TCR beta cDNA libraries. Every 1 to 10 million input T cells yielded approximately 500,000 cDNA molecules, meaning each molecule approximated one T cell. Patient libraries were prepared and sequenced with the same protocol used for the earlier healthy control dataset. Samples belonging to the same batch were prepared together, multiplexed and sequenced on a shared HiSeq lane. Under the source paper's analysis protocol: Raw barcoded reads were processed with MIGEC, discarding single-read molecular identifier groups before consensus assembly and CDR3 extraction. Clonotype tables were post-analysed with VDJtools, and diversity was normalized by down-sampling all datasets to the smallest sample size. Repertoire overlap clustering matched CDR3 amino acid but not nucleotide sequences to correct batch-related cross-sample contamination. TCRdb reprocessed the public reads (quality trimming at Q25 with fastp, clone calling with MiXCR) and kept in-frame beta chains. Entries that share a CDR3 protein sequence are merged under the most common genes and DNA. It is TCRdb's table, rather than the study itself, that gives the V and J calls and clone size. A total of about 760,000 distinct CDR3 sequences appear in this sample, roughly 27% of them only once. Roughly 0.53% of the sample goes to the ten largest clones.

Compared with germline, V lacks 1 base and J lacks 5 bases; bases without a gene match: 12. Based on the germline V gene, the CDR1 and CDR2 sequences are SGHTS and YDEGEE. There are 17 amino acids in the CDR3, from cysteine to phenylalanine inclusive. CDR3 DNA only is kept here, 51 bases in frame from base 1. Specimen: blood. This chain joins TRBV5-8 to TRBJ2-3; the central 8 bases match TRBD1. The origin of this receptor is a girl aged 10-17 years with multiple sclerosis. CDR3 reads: CASSLNLAGGFGDTQYF. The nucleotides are TGTGCCAGCAGCTTGAATCTTGCAGGGGGCTTTGGAGATACGCAGTATTTT.